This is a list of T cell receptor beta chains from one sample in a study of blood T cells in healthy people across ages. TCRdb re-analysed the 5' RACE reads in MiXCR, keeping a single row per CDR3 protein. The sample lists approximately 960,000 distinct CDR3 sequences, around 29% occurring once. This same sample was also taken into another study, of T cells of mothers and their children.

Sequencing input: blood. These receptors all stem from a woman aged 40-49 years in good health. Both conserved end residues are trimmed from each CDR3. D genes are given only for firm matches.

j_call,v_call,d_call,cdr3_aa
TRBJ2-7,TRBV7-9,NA,TSSSGLTYEQY
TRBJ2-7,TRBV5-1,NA,ASSLNDEQY
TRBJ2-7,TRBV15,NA,ATSRDEAVEQY
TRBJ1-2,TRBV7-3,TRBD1,ASSVNPTGREGYT
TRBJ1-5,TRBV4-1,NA,ASSQRVGNQPQH
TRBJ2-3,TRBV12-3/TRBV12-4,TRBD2,AGSLASSGGDTQY
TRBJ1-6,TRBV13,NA,ASSFQESPLH
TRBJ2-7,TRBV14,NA,ASSQGGWGQY
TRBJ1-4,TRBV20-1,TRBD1,SAINRQGDEKLF
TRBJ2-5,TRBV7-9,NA,ASPRTVQETQY
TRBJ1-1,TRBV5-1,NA,TSSRDNVPNTEAF
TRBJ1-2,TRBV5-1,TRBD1,ASSLGTGINYGYT
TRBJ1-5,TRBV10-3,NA,AISNTGTVGQPQH
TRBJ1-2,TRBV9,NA,ASSPPARGGYT
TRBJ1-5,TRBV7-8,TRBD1,ASSPGQGLFSAQPQH
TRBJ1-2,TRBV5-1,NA,ASSDVDRANYGYT
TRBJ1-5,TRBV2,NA,ASGRDGQNQPQH
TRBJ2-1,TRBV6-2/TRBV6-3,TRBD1,ASRGTGAWGEQF
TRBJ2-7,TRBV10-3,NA,AISGGTFYEQY
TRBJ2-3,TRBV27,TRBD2,ASSLSGGGRDTQY
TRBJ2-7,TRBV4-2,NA,ASSQEGRGGSYEQY
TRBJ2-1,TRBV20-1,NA,SARIKERPYNEQF
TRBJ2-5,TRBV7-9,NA,ASRALGETQY
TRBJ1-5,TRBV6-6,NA,ASSYSTNQPQH